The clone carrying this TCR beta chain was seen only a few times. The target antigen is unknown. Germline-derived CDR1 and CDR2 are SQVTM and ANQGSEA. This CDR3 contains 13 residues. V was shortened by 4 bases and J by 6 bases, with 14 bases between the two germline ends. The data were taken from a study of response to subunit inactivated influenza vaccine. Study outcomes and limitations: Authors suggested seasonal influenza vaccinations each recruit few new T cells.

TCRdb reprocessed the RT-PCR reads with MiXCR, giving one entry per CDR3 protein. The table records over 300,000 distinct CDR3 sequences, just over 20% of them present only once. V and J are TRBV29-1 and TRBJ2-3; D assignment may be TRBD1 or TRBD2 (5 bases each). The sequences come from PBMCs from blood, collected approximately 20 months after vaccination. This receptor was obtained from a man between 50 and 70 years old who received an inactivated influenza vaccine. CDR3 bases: TGCAGCGTTGGTCAGGTTGGGACGGATACGCAGTATTTT. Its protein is CSVGQVGTDTQYF.